This TCR beta chain was documented in a study of CD8 T cells in Susac syndrome. CD8+ and CD4+ blood T cells underwent TCR beta sequencing. Controls were healthy donors (matched for age and sex). TEMRA cells were FACS-enriched, and CD8+ and CD4+ T cells were isolated negatively. The RNA input was about 0.5 to 1 ug, and it was reverse transcribed with random hexamers. Coverage of TCR beta CDR3 amplification by immunoSEQ multiplex PCR extended to 54 Vbeta and 13 Jbeta. Using its own MiXCR run on the immunoSEQ multiplex PCR reads, TCRdb lists one record per CDR3 protein. The data show some 170,000 distinct CDR3 sequences, about 95% seen once. Trimming took 7 bases from V and 6 from J, leaving 19 bases between them. This CDR3 spans 14 amino acids. The V gene's germline CDR1 is MDHEN and CDR2 SYDVKM.

This clonotype was obtained from a human donor in good health. This chain links TRBV28 with TRBJ2-7; D possibly matches TRBD1 or TRBD2 (6 bases each). Sequencing was carried out using CD4+ T cells from PBMCs. The CDR3 DNA is TGTGCCAGCACCTGGACAGAGACTAGGAGCGAGCAGTACTTC. Amino acids: CASTWTETRSEQYF.